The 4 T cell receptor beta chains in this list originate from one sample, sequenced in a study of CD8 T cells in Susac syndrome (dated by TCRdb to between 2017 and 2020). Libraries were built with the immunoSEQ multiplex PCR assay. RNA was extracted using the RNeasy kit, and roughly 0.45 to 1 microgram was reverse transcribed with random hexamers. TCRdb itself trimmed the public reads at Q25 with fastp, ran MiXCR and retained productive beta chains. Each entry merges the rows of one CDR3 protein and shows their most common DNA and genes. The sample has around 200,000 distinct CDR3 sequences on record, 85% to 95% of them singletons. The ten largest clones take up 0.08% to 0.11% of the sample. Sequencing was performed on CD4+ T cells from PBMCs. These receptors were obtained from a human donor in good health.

Written as DNA, the CDR3 is TGCAGTGCTCCGACTAGCGGGGTCACAGATACGCAGTATTTT. Translating it yields CSAPTSGVTDTQYF. This rearrangement joins TRBV20-1 to TRBJ2-3, with 11 bases that match TRBD2. The CDR3 has 14 amino acids. Germline V gene lookup returns CDR1 DFQATT and CDR2 SNEGSKA (reference sequence). After removal of 5 bases from V and 2 bases from J, the junction contained 3 bases not matched to a gene.

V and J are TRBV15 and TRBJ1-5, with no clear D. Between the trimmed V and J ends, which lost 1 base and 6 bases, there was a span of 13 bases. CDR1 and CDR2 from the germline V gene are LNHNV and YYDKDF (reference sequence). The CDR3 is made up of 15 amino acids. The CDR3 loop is CATSRANTAGQPQHF. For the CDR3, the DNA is TGTGCCACCAGCAGAGCTAACACAGCCGGTCAGCCCCAGCATTTT.

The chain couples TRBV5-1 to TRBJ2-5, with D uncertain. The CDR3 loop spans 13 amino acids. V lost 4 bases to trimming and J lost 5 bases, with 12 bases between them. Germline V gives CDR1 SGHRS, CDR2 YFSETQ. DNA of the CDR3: TGCGCCAGCAGCGGAACCATACGGGAGACCCAGTACTTC. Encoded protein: CASSGTIRETQYF.

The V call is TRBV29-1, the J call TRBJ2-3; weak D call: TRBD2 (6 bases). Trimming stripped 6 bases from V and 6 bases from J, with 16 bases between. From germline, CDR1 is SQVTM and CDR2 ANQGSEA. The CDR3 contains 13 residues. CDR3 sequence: CSVSKRAVDTQYF. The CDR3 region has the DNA TGCAGCGTCTCCAAGCGGGCCGTCGATACGCAGTATTTT.